What follows is one T cell receptor (beta chain) and its context. The target of this receptor is not known. As encoded in the germline V gene, CDR1 is SGDLS while CDR2 is YYNGEE. The CDR3 runs 15 residues from the cysteine to the phenylalanine. Nucleotide data are not available. The data belong to a study of GPR56 and killer-like receptors on CD4 memory cells (dated by TCRdb to about 2019). With regard to the full study: The study proposed that progressive acquisition of KLRB1, KLRG1, GPR56 and then KLRF1 marks human CD4+ memory T-cell differentiation and cytokine production potential. Healthy blood donors in the study were described as age-matched to the liver disease patients, whose median age was about 68 years.

The reads were generated on an Illumina HiSeq 2500. For construction of sequencing libraries, the recombined TCRbeta locus was amplified according to a previously published PCR protocol. Turning to the authors' computational methods: Any read whose average quality score fell below 30 was discarded, and IMSEQ was used to process the reads that remained. Vbeta gene, Jbeta gene and CDR3 amino acid sequence were used to define clonotypes. To quantify how much the repertoires of different populations overlapped, the Morisita-Horn index was computed on the top 100 expanded clones. Renyi diversity profiles calculated on the top 100 expanded clones were used to assess clonal diversity. TCRdb reprocessed the reads and lists each CDR3 protein sequence as a single entry, with no DNA. The authors' filters were not applied to this entry. The sample table on file contains about 2,000 distinct CDR3 sequences. The top ten clonotypes cover around 4.9% of the sample.

The paper as a whole reports these results and caveats: The clones that dominated late populations 4 and 5 were also present in early populations 1 and 2, and the authors interpreted this finding as evidence for linear differentiation. Clonal frequency was low in the marker-negative population and rose progressively along the proposed pathway, while TCRbeta diversity fell correspondingly. Overlap of TCR repertoires was especially pronounced between late populations 4 and 5, and partly extended to population 3. Rather than covering full repertoires, the diversity and similarity analyses were limited to the 100 most expanded clones in each population.

Prior to TCRbeta sequencing, five KLR/GPR56-defined CD4+ populations were enriched by fluorescence-activated cell sorting. To test a linear memory differentiation pathway, the researchers sequenced TCRbeta repertoires from five CD4+ T-cell subsets that were defined by expression of KLRB1, KLRG1, GPR56 and KLRF1. TCR-sequenced cells came from peripheral blood of healthy control individuals, reported as five donors in the TCRbeta analysis figure. Heparinized peripheral blood was collected, and every sample was processed within one hour of being retrieved. To isolate peripheral blood mononuclear cells, blood was diluted 1:2 in PBS and put through Biocoll density gradient centrifugation at room temperature. CD4+ T cells were enriched from freshly isolated PBMCs by magnetic sorting with anti-CD4 MicroBeads before flow sorting. A BD FACSAria II was used to sort CD4+ T cells, enriched from the PBMCs of healthy donors, according to marker expression. For surface staining, the researchers used Miltenyi Biotec antibodies: anti-KLRB1 clone 191B8, anti-KLRF1 clone 4A4.D10 and anti-KLRG1 clone REA261.

The sequencing sample was made of memory CD4+ T cells from blood. The clonotype originates from a human donor in good health. This chain joins TRBV9 to TRBJ1-4. Here the CDR3 is given as CASSVQNLGNEKLFF.